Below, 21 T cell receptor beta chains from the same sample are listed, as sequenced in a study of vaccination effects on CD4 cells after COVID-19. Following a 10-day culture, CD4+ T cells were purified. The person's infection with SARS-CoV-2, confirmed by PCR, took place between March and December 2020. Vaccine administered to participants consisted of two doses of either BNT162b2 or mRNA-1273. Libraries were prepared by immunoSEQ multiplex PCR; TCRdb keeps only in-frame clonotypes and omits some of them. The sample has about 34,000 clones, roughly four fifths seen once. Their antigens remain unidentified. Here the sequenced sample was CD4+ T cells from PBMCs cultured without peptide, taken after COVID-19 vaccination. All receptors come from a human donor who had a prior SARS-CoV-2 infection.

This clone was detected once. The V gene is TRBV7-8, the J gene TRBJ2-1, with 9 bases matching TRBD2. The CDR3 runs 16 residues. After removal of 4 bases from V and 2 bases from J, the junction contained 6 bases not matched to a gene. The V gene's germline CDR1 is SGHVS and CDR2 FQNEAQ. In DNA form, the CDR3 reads TGTGCCAGCAGCTCGCGGGGGGGAGAAACCTACAATGAGCAGTTCTTC. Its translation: CASSSRGGETYNEQFF. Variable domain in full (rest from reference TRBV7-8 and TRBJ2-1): GAGVSQSPRYKVAKRGQDVALRCDPISGHVSLFWYQQALGQGPEFLTYFQNEAQLDKSGLPSDRFFAERPEGSVSTLKIQRTQQEDSAVYLCASSSRGGETYNEQFFGPGTRLTVL.

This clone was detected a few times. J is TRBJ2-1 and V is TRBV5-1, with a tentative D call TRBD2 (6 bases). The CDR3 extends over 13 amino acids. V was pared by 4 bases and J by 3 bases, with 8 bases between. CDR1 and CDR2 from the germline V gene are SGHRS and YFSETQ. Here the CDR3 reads CASSPDYYNEQFF. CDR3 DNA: TGCGCCAGCAGCCCGGACTACTACAATGAGCAGTTCTTC.

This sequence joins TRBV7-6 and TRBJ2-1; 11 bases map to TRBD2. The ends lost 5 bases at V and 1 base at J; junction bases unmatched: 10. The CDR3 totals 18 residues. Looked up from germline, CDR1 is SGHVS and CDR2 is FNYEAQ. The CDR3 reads CASSHTSGGTGSYNEQFF. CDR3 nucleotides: TGTGCCAGCAGCCACACTAGCGGGGGCACAGGGTCCTACAATGAGCAGTTCTTC.

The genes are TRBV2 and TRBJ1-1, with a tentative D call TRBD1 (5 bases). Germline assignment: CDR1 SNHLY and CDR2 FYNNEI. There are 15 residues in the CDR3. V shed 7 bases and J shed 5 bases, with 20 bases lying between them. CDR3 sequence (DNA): TGTGCCAGCAATCTCCTAGGGGAGGGTGGGACTGAAGCTTTCTTT. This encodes CASNLLGEGGTEAFF.

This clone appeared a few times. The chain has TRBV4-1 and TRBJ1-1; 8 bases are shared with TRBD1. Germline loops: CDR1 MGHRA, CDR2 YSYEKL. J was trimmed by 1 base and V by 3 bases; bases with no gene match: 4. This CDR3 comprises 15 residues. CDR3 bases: TGCGCCAGCAGCCACGACAGGGGCCCGAACACTGAAGCTTTCTTT. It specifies CASSHDRGPNTEAFF.

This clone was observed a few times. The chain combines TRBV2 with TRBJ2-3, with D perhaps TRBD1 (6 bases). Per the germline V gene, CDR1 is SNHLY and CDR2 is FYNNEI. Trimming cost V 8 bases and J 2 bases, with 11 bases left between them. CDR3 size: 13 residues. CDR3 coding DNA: TGTGCCAGCGGGGGCCCTTTCACAGATACGCAGTATTTT. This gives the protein CASGGPFTDTQYF.

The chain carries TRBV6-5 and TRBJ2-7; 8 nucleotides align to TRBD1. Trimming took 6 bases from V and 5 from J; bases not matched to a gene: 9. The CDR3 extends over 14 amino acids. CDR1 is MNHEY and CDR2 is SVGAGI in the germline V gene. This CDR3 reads CASSPPGQVHEQYF. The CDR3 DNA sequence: TGTGCCAGCAGCCCCCCGGGACAGGTCCACGAGCAGTACTTC.

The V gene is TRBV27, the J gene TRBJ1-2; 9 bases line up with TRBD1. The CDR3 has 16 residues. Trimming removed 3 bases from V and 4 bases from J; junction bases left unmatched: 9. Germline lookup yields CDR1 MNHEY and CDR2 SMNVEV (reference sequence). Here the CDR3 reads CASSLQQGAFGYGYTF. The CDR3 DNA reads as TGTGCCAGCAGTTTGCAACAGGGGGCATTTGGCTATGGCTACACCTTC.

CDR3: CASSLEWRPASTQYF. In DNA, the CDR3 is TGCGCCAGCAGCTTGGAGTGGCGCCCGGCAAGCACCCAGTACTTC. This chain connects TRBV5-1 to TRBJ2-5; D gene ambiguous. The CDR3 sequence is 15 residues long. V dropped 0 bases and J dropped 8 bases, with 17 bases sitting between them. Germline-derived CDR1 and CDR2 are SGHRS and YFSETQ. The variable domain in full, with the rest retrieved from reference TRBV5-1 and TRBJ2-5, is KAGVTQTPRYLIKTRGQQVTLSCSPISGHRSVSWYQQTPGQGLQFLFEYFSETQRNKGNFPGRFSGRQFSNSRSEMNVSTLELGDSALYLCASSLEWRPASTQYFGPGTRLLVL.

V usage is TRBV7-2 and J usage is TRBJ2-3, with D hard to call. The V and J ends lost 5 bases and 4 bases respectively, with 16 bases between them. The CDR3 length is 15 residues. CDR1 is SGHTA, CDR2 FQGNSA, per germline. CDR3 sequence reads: CASSPMGYSADTQYF. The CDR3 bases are TGTGCCAGCAGCCCTATGGGGTACTCAGCAGATACGCAGTATTTT.

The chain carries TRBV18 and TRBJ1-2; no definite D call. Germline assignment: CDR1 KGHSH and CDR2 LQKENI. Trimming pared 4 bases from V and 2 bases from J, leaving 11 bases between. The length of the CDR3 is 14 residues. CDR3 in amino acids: CASSQLTGNYGYTF. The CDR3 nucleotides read TGTGCCAGCTCACAATTGACGGGCAACTATGGCTACACCTTC.

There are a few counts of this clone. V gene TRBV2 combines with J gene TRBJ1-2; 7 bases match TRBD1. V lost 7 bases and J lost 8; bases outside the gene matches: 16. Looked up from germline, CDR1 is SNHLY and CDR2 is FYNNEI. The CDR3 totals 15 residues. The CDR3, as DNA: TGTGCCAGCATCCCTCTCGACAGGGCGGTAGGGGGCTACACCTTC. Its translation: CASIPLDRAVGGYTF.

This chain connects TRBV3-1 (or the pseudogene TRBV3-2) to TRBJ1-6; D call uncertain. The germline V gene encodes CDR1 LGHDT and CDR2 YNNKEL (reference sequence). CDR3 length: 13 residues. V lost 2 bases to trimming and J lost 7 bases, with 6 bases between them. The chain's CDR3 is CASSQQQNSPLHF. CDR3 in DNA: TGTGCCAGCAGCCAACAGCAGAATTCACCCCTCCACTTT.

This CDR3 reads CASSVGATTDTQYF. The CDR3 DNA follows: TGTGCCAGCAGCGTCGGGGCCACCACAGATACGCAGTATTTT. The chain links TRBV9 to TRBJ2-3, with D perhaps assigned TRBD1 or TRBD2 (5 bases each). In germline, CDR1 is SGDLS, CDR2 YYNGEE. Trimming left V 2 bases short and J 2 bases short, with 9 bases between. There are 14 residues in the CDR3.

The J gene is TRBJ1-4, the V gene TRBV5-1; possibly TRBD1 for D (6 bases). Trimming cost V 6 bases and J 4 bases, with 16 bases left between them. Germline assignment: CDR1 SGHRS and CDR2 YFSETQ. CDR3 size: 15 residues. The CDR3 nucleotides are TGCGCCAGCACCCCTCCCAGGGGACGTAATGAAAAACTGTTTTTT. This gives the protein CASTPPRGRNEKLFF.

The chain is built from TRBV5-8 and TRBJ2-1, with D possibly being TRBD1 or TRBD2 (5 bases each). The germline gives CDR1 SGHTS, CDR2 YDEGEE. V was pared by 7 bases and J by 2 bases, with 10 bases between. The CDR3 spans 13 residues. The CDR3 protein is CASLSGPYNEQFF. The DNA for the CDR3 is TGTGCCAGCCTATCGGGGCCCTACAATGAGCAGTTCTTC.

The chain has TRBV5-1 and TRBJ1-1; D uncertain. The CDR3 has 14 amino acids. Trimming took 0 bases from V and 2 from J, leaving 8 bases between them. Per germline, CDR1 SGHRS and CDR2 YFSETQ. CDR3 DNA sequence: TGCGCCAGCAGCTTGGTCCCAGCCAACACTGAAGCTTTCTTT. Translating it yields CASSLVPANTEAFF.

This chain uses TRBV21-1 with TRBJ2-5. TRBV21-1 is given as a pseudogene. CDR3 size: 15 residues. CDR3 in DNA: TGTGCCAGCCCCAAACTCCGAACAACCCAGGAGACCCAGTACTTC. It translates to CASPKLRTTQETQYF.

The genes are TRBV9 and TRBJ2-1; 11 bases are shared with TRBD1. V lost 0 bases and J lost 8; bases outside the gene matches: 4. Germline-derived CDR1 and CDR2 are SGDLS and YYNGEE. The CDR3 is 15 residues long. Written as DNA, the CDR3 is TGTGCCAGCAGCGTAGGGGGGACAGGGGGAGATGAGCAGTTCTTC. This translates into CASSVGGTGGDEQFF.

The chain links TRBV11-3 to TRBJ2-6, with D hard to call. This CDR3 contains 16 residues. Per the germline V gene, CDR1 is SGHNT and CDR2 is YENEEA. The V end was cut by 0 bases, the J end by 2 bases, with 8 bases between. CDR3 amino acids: CASSLDLGTGANVLTF. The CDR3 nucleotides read TGTGCCAGCAGCTTAGATTTGGGGACTGGGGCCAACGTCCTGACTTTC.

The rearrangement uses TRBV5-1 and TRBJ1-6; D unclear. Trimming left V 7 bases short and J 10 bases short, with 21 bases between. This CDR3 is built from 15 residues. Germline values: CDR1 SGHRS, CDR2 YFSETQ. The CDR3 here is CASSRNGVGASPLHF. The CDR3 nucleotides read TGCGCCAGCTCCCGGAACGGGGTGGGAGCCTCACCCCTCCACTTT.